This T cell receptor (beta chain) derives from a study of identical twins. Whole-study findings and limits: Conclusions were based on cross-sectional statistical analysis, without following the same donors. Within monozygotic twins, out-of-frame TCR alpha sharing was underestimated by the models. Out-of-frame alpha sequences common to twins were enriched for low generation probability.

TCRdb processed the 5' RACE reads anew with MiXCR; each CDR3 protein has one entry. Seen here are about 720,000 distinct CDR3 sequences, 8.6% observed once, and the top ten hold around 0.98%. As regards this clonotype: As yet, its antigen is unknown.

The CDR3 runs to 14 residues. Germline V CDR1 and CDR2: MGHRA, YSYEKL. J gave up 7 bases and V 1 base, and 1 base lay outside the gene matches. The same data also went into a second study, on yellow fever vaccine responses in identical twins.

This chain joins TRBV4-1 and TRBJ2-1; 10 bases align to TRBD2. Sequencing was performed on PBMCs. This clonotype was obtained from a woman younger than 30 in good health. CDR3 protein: CASSQASGSNEQFF. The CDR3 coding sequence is TGCGCCAGCAGCCAAGCTAGCGGGAGTAATGAGCAGTTCTTC.